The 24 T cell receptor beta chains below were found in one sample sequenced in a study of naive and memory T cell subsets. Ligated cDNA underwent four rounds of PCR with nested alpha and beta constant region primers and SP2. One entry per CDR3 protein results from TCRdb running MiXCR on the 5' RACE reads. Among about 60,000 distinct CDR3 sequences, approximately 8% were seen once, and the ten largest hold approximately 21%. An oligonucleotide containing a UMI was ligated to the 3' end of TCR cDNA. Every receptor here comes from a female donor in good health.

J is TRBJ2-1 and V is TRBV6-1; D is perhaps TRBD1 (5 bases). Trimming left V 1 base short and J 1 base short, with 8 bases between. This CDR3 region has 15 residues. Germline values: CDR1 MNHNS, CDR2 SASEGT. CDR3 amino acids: CASSEGAGSYNEQFF. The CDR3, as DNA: TGTGCCAGCAGTGAAGGGGCAGGGTCCTACAATGAGCAGTTCTTC.

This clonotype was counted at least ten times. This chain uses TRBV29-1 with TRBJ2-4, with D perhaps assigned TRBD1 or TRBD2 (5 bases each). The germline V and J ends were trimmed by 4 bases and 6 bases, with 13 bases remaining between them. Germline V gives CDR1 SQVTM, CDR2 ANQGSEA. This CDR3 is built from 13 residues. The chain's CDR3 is CSVGSGAANIQYF. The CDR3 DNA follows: TGCAGCGTTGGATCCGGGGCGGCAAACATTCAGTACTTC.

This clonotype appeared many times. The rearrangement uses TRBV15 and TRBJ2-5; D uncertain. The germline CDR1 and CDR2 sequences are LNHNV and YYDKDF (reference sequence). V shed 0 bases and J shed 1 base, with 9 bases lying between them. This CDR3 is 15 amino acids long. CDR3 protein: CATSRDWASQETQYF. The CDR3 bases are TGTGCCACCAGCAGAGATTGGGCCAGCCAAGAGACCCAGTACTTC. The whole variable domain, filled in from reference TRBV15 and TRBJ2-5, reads DAMVIQNPRYQVTQFGKPVTLSCSQTLNHNVMYWYQQKSSQAPKLLFHYYDKDFNNEADTPDNFQSRRPNTSFCFLDIRSPGLGDTAMYLCATSRDWASQETQYFGPGTRLLVL.

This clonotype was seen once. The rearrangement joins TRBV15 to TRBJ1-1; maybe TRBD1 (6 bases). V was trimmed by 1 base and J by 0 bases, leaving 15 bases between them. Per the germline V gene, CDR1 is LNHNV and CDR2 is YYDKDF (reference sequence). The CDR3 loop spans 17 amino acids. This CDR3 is CATSRVRGLNMNTEAFF. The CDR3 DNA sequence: TGTGCCACCAGCAGAGTCAGGGGACTTAACATGAACACTGAAGCTTTCTTT.

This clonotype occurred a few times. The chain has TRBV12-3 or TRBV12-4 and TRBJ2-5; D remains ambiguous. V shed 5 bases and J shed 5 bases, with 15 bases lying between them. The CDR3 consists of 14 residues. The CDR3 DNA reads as TGTGCCAGCAGTCGATCCCGTGGGCGGGAGACCCAGTACTTC. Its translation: CASSRSRGRETQYF.

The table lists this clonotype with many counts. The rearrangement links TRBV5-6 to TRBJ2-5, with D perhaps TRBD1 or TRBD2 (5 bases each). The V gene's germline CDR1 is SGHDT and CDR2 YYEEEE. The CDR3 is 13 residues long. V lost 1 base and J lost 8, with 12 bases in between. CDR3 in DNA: TGTGCCAGCAGCTTGATGGGGGTAGTTACCCAGTACTTC. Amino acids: CASSLMGVVTQYF.

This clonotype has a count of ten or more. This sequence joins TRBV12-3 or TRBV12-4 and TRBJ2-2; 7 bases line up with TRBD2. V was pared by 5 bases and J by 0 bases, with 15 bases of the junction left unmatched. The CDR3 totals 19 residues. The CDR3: CASSPHRGYSGTNTGELFF. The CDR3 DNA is TGTGCCAGCAGTCCCCACCGAGGGTACAGCGGGACGAACACCGGGGAGCTGTTTTTT.

CDR3 DNA sequence: TGTGCCAGCAGCTTCCGCGGGGGCGCCTACGAGCAGTACTTC. It translates to CASSFRGGAYEQYF. The chain uses TRBV5-4 and TRBJ2-7, with D possibly matching TRBD2 (7 bases). V lost 2 bases and J 2 bases, leaving 11 bases between the germline ends. Germline CDR1 and CDR2: SGHNT and YYREEE (reference sequence). The CDR3 runs to 14 residues. The full variable domain, completed using reference TRBV5-4 and TRBJ2-7, is ETGVTQSPTHLIKTRGQQVTLRCSSQSGHNTVSWYQQALGQGPQFIFQYYREEENGRGNFPPRFSGLQFPNYSSELNVNALELDDSALYLCASSFRGGAYEQYFGPGTRLTVT.

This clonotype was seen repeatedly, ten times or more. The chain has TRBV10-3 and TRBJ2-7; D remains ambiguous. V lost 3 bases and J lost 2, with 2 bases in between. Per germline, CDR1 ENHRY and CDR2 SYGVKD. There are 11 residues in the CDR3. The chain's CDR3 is CAISDAYEQYF. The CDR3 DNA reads TGTGCCATCAGTGACGCCTACGAGCAGTACTTC.

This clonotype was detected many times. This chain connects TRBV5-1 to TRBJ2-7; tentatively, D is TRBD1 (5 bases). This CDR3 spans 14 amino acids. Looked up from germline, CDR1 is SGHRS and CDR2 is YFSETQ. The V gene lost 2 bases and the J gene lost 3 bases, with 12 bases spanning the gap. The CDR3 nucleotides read TGCGCCAGCAGCTTCAGGCCAGGGAACTACGAGCAGTACTTC. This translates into CASSFRPGNYEQYF.

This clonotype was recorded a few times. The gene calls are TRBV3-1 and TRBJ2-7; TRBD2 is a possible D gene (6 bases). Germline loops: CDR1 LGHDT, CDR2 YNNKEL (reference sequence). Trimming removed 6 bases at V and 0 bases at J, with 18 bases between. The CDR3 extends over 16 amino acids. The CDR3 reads CASSLGSAGRSYEQYF. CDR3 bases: TGTGCCAGCAGTCTCGGGTCAGCGGGCCGCTCCTACGAGCAGTACTTC.

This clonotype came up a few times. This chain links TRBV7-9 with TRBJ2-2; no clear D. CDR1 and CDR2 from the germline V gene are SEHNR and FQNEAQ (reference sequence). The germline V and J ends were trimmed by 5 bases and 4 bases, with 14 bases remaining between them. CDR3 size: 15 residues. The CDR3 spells CASSPPARSTGELFF. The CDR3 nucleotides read TGTGCCAGCAGCCCCCCTGCCAGAAGCACCGGGGAGCTGTTTTTT.

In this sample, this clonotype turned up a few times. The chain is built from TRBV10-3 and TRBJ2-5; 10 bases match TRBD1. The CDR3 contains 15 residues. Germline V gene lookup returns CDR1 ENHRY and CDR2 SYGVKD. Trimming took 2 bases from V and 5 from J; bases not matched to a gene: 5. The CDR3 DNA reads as TGTGCCATCAGTGAGGGTGCGGACAGGGGGGAGACCCAGTACTTC. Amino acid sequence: CAISEGADRGETQYF.

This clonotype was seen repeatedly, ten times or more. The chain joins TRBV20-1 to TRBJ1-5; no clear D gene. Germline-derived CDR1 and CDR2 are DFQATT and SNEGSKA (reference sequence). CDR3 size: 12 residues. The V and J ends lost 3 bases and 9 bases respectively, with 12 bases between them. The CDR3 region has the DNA TGCAGTGCTAGGTCGACGTCTGGGCCCCAGCATTTT. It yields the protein CSARSTSGPQHF.

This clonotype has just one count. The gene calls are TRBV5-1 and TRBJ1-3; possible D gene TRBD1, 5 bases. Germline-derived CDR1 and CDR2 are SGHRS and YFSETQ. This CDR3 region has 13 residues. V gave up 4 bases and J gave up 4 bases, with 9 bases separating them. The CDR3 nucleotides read TGCGCCAGCAGCCCGGGGGGAGGAAACACCATATATTTT. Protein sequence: CASSPGGGNTIYF.

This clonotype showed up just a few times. This chain's CDR3 is CASTEGPLLPGNTIYF. CDR3 DNA: TGTGCCAGCACCGAAGGGCCCCTTCTTCCCGGAAACACCATATATTTT. The chain carries TRBV2 and TRBJ1-3, with D uncertain. The V gene's germline CDR1 is SNHLY and CDR2 FYNNEI. Trimming removed 7 bases from V and 4 bases from J, with 20 bases in between. The CDR3 runs to 16 residues.

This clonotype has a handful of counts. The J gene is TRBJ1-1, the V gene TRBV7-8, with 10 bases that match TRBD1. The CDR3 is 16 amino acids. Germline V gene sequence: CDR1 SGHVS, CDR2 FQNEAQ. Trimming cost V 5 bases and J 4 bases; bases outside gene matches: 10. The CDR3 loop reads CASSPMGQGPGTEAFF. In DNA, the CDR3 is TGTGCCAGCAGCCCCATGGGACAGGGGCCCGGCACTGAAGCTTTCTTT.

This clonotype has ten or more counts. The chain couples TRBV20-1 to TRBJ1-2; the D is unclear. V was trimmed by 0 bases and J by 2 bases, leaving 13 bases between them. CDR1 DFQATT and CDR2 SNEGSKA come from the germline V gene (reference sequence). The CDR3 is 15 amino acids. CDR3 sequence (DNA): TGCAGTGCTAGAGATCAAAGGACTCCAAACTATGGCTACACCTTC. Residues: CSARDQRTPNYGYTF.

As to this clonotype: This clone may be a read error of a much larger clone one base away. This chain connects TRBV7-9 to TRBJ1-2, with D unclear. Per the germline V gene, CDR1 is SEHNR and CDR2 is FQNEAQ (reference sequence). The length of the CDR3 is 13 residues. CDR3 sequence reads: CASSGRTNYGYNF. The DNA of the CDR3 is TGTGCCAGCAGCGGACGTACGAACTATGGCTACAACTTC.

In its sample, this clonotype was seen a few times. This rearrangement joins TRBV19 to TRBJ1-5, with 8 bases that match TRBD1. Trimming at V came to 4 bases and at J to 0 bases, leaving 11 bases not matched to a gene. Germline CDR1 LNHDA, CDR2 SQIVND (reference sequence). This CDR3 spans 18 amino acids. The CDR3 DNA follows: TGTGCCAGTAGTAAGCTGGCAGGGGGCGGATCTAGCAATCAGCCCCAGCATTTT. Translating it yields CASSKLAGGGSSNQPQHF.

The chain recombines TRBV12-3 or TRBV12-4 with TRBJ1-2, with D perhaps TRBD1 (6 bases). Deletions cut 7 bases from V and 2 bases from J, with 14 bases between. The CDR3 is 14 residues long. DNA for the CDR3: TGTGCCAGCACCCAGGACAGCCCGAACTATGGCTACACCTTC. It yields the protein CASTQDSPNYGYTF.

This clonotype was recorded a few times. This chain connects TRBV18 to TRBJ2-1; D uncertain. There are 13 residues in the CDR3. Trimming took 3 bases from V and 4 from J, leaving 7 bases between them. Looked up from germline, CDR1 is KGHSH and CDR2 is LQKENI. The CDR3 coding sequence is TGTGCCAGCTCACCGGCTTTGTACAATGAGCAGTTCTTC. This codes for CASSPALYNEQFF. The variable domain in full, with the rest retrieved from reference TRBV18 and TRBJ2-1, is NAGVMQNPRHLVRRRGQEARLRCSPMKGHSHVYWYRQLPEEGLKFMVYLQKENIIDESGMPKERFSAEFPKEGPSILRIQQVVRGDSAAYFCASSPALYNEQFFGPGTRLTVL.

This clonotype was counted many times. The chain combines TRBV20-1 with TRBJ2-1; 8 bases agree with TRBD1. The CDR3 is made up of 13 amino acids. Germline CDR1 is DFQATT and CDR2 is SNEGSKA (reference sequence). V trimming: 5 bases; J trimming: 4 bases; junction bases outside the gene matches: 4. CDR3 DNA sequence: TGCAGTGCTCCTGGGACAGGTTACAATGAGCAGTTCTTC. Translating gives CSAPGTGYNEQFF.

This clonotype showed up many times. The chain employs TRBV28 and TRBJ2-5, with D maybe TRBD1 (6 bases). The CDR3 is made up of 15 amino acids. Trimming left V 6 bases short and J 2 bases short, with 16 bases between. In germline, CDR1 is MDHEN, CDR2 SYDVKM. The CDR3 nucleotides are TGTGCCAGCAGAGAGCGGACAGCCTCTCAAGAGACCCAGTACTTC. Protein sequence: CASRERTASQETQYF.